The 26 T cell receptor beta chains listed next were all sequenced from one sample in a study of cytomegalovirus exposure and HLA in healthy donors (TCRdb year 2017). Library method: the immunoSEQ multiplex PCR assay. A mixture of 60 forward primers for TCR Vbeta segments and 13 reverse primers for TCR Jbeta segments was used in the multiplex PCR. This immuneACCESS table, as held by TCRdb, lists in-frame sequences with V and J called but not all clones. Of the missing ones, under half trace to an unresolved V gene in checked studies; the others have no known cause. The table for this sample lists over 120,000 clones; around 80% of them were counted only once. The biggest ten clones account for under 3% of the sample. Sequencing used PBMCs. Receptor source: a female donor in good health and CMV-seronegative.

The chain links TRBV2 to TRBJ2-2; 9 nucleotides align to TRBD2. The CDR3 is 16 residues long. V lost 4 bases and J lost 4; bases outside the gene matches: 7. CDR1 and CDR2 from the germline V gene are SNHLY and FYNNEI. The DNA of the CDR3 is TGTGCCAGCAGTGTGGCTAGCGGGATAAGCACCGGGGAGCTGTTTTTT. Its protein is CASSVASGISTGELFF.

As concerns this clone: Compared with germline, one end of the junction differs, possibly owing to a read error. The chain combines TRBV7-9 with TRBJ2-2, with 9 bases identical to TRBD1. Germline CDR1 is SEHNR and CDR2 is FQNEAQ (reference sequence). There are 15 residues in the CDR3. The CDR3, as DNA: TGTTCCAGCAGCTTACCGGACAGGGGTGTCGGGGAGCTGTTTTTT. Amino acids: CSSSLPDRGVGELFF.

This clone was detected a few times. The chain uses TRBV6-1 and TRBJ1-1, with unresolved D. Trimming pared 7 bases from V and 5 bases from J, leaving 17 bases between. CDR1 is MNHNS, CDR2 SASEGT, per germline. There are 14 residues in the CDR3. CDR3 amino acids: CASNRHPSGTEAFF. CDR3 in DNA: TGTGCCAGCAACCGACACCCCTCGGGGACTGAAGCTTTCTTT.

About this clone itself: Other nucleotide sequences from this sample produce the same CDR3. V and J are TRBV18 and TRBJ1-5; D is possibly TRBD1 (5 bases). This CDR3 has 13 amino acids. The V and J ends lost 3 bases and 5 bases respectively, with 8 bases between them. Germline V gene lookup returns CDR1 KGHSH and CDR2 LQKENI. CDR3 sequence: CASSPGGDQPQHF. The CDR3 DNA reads TGTGCCAGCTCACCGGGGGGTGATCAGCCCCAGCATTTT.

On this clone itself: A much larger clonotype is one base distant, so this may be a read error. The chain uses TRBV27 and TRBJ2-5; TRBD1 might be the D (6 bases). The J call may be in error: the DNA end matches TRBJ2-7 better. This CDR3 has 11 amino acids. Germline V gives CDR1 MNHEY, CDR2 SMNVEV (reference sequence). CDR3: CASRDTYEQYF. CDR3 DNA sequence: TGTGCCAGCCGGGACACCTACGAGCAGTACTTC.

For this clone: The sample carries other DNA sequences with the same CDR3. This chain connects TRBV5-1 to TRBJ2-3, with D possibly being TRBD2 (5 bases). Trimming stripped 0 bases from V and 2 bases from J, with 7 bases between. The CDR3 has 14 amino acids. Germline loops: CDR1 SGHRS, CDR2 YFSETQ. CDR3 in amino acids: CASSLAGYTDTQYF. The CDR3 DNA reads TGCGCCAGCAGCTTGGCGGGGTACACAGATACGCAGTATTTT.

The genes are TRBV15 and TRBJ2-5; D not certain. The DNA end favors TRBJ2-7, so the J call may be wrong. Germline V CDR1 and CDR2: LNHNV, YYDKDF (reference sequence). The CDR3 covers 13 residues. The DNA for the CDR3 is TGTGCCACCAGCAGAGTTGCCTTCTACGAGCAGTACTTC. Its translation is CATSRVAFYEQYF.

This clone was observed a handful of times. The chain links TRBV29-1 to TRBJ1-2, with TRBD1 as a possible D gene (5 bases). CDR3 length: 11 residues. The germline gives CDR1 SQVTM, CDR2 ANQGSEA. Trimming took off 7 bases at V and 4 bases at J, with 10 bases between the two ends. The CDR3 DNA reads as TGCAGCGCCAGGGAAAGCTATGGCTACACCTTC. It translates to CSARESYGYTF.

The chain is built from TRBV14 and TRBJ1-1; D is unresolved. V lost 1 base, J lost 5 bases, and 11 bases lay in between. Germline V gene lookup returns CDR1 SGHDN and CDR2 FVKESK. The CDR3 totals 14 residues. CDR3 protein: CASSQAPTGTEAFF. The CDR3 bases are TGTGCCAGCAGCCAAGCCCCGACGGGAACTGAAGCTTTCTTT.

V usage is TRBV6-6 and J usage is TRBJ2-2; a possible D gene is TRBD2 (6 bases). From germline, CDR1 is MNHNY and CDR2 SVGAGI (reference sequence). The ends were cut back, 6 bases at V and 9 bases at J, with 14 bases in the middle. CDR3 length: 13 amino acids. This CDR3 is CASSSSEVRELFF. The CDR3 nucleotides are TGTGCCAGCAGCTCTAGCGAGGTCAGGGAGCTGTTTTTT.

The chain is built from TRBV30 and TRBJ1-2; TRBD1 matches at 7 bases. CDR3 size: 11 residues. Germline trimming cut 6 bases from V and 6 bases from J; bases unmatched to any gene: 4. The germline gives CDR1 GTSNPN, CDR2 SVGIG (reference sequence). The CDR3 DNA is TGTGCCTGCACAGGGGTTGATGGCTACACCTTC. Its translation is CACTGVDGYTF.

The V gene is TRBV6-4, the J gene TRBJ2-1; TRBD2 aligns across 9 bases. V gave up 4 bases and J gave up 10 bases; unmatched junction bases: 14. Germline CDR1 is MRHNA and CDR2 is SNTAGT. The CDR3 extends over 16 amino acids. The CDR3 sequence is CASSVLAGGHKGEQFF. The CDR3 DNA sequence: TGTGCCAGCAGTGTACTAGCGGGCGGGCATAAGGGGGAGCAGTTCTTC.

The chain carries TRBV5-4 and TRBJ2-6; 9 positions agree with TRBD1. Per germline, CDR1 SGHNT and CDR2 YYREEE (reference sequence). J was trimmed by 6 bases and V by 4 bases; bases with no gene match: 11. The CDR3 runs 17 residues. CDR3 coding DNA: TGTGCCAGCAGCACCGGGACAGGGTTACGAGAGGCCAACGTCCTGACTTTC. This translates into CASSTGTGLREANVLTF.

A few counts support this clone. The chain has TRBV7-3 and TRBJ2-3, with TRBD2 matching over 7 bases. V lost 5 bases to trimming and J lost 1 base; unmatched junction nucleotides: 3. Germline CDR1 reads SGHTA; CDR2 reads FQGTGA. CDR3 length: 14 amino acids. The CDR3 sequence is CASSIGLGTDTQYF. The CDR3 nucleotides are TGTGCCAGCAGCATAGGACTAGGCACAGATACGCAGTATTTT.

The chain uses TRBV5-1 and TRBJ1-5, with D possibly being TRBD1 (6 bases). This CDR3 region has 16 residues. From germline, CDR1 is SGHRS and CDR2 YFSETQ. V shed 4 bases and J shed 5 bases, with 19 bases lying between them. For the CDR3, the DNA is TGCGCCAGCAGCCCGGTTCCGCTTCACAGGGATCAGCCCCAGCATTTT. It translates to CASSPVPLHRDQPQHF.

The chain has TRBV2 and TRBJ2-5; no firm D call. This CDR3 is built from 12 residues. Trimming shortened V by 5 bases and J by 3 bases, and 7 bases separated the two germline ends. The germline gives CDR1 SNHLY, CDR2 FYNNEI. The DNA for the CDR3 is TGTGCCAGCAGTAGAGTTAAAGAGACCCAGTACTTC. It codes for CASSRVKETQYF. The whole variable domain, remainder taken from reference TRBV2 and TRBJ2-5, is EPEVTQTPSHQVTQMGQEVILRCVPISNHLYFYWYRQILGQKVEFLVSFYNNEISEKSEIFDDQFSVERPDGSNFTLKIRSTKLEDSAMYFCASSRVKETQYFGPGTRLLVL.

V and J are TRBV6-6 and TRBJ2-1; TRBD1 matches 7 bases. The germline gives CDR1 MNHNY, CDR2 SVGAGI (reference sequence). The CDR3 spans 15 residues. V was clipped by 6 bases and J by 4 bases; unmatched bases: 9. DNA of the CDR3: TGTGCCAGCAGCTCACAGGGGCGGGTTTACAATGAGCAGTTCTTC. Translated: CASSSQGRVYNEQFF.

In its sample, this clone was seen a few times. The chain joins TRBV30 to TRBJ1-1; no definite D call. V lost 5 bases to trimming and J lost 1 base, with 11 bases between them. The length of the CDR3 is 13 residues. Germline V gene lookup returns CDR1 GTSNPN and CDR2 SVGIG (reference sequence). The CDR3 is CAWARQANTEAFF. DNA for the CDR3: TGTGCCTGGGCAAGGCAGGCGAACACTGAAGCTTTCTTT.

This chain links TRBV5-1 with TRBJ2-7, with D hard to call. From germline, CDR1 is SGHRS and CDR2 YFSETQ. The CDR3 is 14 amino acids. V lost 7 bases to trimming and J lost 2 bases, with 16 bases between them. CDR3 residues: CASASPVRPYEQYF. In DNA form, the CDR3 reads TGCGCCAGCGCCTCGCCGGTGAGGCCCTACGAGCAGTACTTC.

V usage is TRBV28 and J usage is TRBJ2-5; TRBD2 is a possible D gene (7 bases). Germline V gene lookup returns CDR1 MDHEN and CDR2 SYDVKM. The V end lost 4 bases, the J end lost 6 bases, and 15 bases lay between the germline ends. The CDR3 has 14 amino acids. CDR3 DNA sequence: TGTGCCAGCAGTTCCATCGGGGGGCGTCAGACCCAGTACTTC. Residues: CASSSIGGRQTQYF.

V is TRBV5-5 and J is TRBJ1-2; D is possibly TRBD1 (5 bases). The CDR3 length is 13 residues. The V and J ends lost 7 bases and 2 bases respectively, with 12 bases between them. Per the germline V gene, CDR1 is SGHKS and CDR2 is YYEKEE (reference sequence). The CDR3 DNA reads as TGTGCCAGCGCGGCAGGGCCGAACTATGGCTACACCTTC. Its protein product is CASAAGPNYGYTF.

This chain connects TRBV6-5 to TRBJ1-4, with a weak D call TRBD1 (6 bases). Germline values: CDR1 MNHEY, CDR2 SVGAGI. The CDR3 is 13 residues long. Between the trimmed V and J ends, which lost 7 bases and 8 bases, there was a span of 14 bases. CDR3 nucleotides: TGTGCCAGCATCACAGGGATGAGCGAAAAACTGTTTTTT. This sequence encodes CASITGMSEKLFF.

This clone was detected a few times. The rearrangement links TRBV6-1 to TRBJ1-5, with D hard to call. CDR1 and CDR2 from the germline V gene are MNHNS and SASEGT. The CDR3 runs to 14 residues. Trimming took 1 base from V and 2 from J, leaving 6 bases between them. The CDR3 loop reads CASSEVGGNQPQHF. CDR3 in DNA: TGTGCCAGCAGTGAAGTTGGAGGCAATCAGCCCCAGCATTTT.

The gene calls are TRBV9 and TRBJ1-1, with D unclear. The V gene's germline CDR1 is SGDLS and CDR2 YYNGEE. Trimming left V 4 bases short and J 2 bases short, with 12 bases between. CDR3 size: 14 residues. CDR3 amino acids: CASSLGTENTEAFF. Here the CDR3 DNA reads TGTGCCAGCAGCCTAGGCACAGAAAACACTGAAGCTTTCTTT.

This clone showed up just once. The CDR3: CASSEVLRGLADNNEQFF. The CDR3 DNA sequence: TGTGCCAGCAGTGAAGTTCTTAGGGGACTAGCGGATAACAATGAGCAGTTCTTC. This sequence joins TRBV6-1 and TRBJ2-1, with 11 bases matching TRBD2. Trimming cost V 1 base and J 5 bases; bases outside gene matches: 10. The germline V gene encodes CDR1 MNHNS and CDR2 SASEGT. The CDR3 covers 18 residues.

The CDR3 loop reads CASSPKFFRDRGSAEAFF. In DNA form, the CDR3 reads TGTGCCAGCAGCCCAAAATTTTTCCGGGACAGGGGTAGCGCTGAAGCTTTCTTT. The chain joins TRBV7-6 to TRBJ1-1; 10 bases fit TRBD1. The CDR3 runs 18 residues. Germline V lookup: CDR1 SGHVS, CDR2 FNYEAQ. V was pared by 5 bases and J by 6 bases, with 18 bases of the junction left unmatched.